This entry lists 13 T cell receptor beta chains sequenced from one sample in a study of cytomegalovirus exposure and HLA in healthy donors. Vbeta (60) and Jbeta (13) primers were used in the PCR. The repertoire was sequenced with immunoSEQ multiplex PCR; TCRdb's copy has only in-frame clones and lacks some. Across some 130,000 clones, the top ten clones capture over 1.5% of the sample. Material: PBMCs. The origin of the receptors is a woman aged 40-49 years in good health and CMV-seropositive.

The rearrangement uses TRBV6-6 and TRBJ1-3; tentative D call: TRBD1 (6 bases). The length of the CDR3 is 16 residues. Germline CDR1 is MNHNY and CDR2 is SVGAGI (reference sequence). V lost 2 bases and J lost 2, with 13 bases in between. The CDR3 DNA sequence: TGTGCCAGCAGTTACGATCCCCGACAGGCTGGAAACACCATATATTTT. Translation gives CASSYDPRQAGNTIYF.

The chain joins TRBV27 to TRBJ2-5, with 12 bases matching TRBD2. The CDR3 is 15 residues long. Germline assignment: CDR1 MNHEY and CDR2 SMNVEV (reference sequence). J gave up 5 bases and V 2 bases, and 3 bases lay outside the gene matches. For the CDR3, the DNA is TGTGCCAGCAGTTTAACTAGCGGGAGGTGGGAGACCCAGTACTTC. Translating gives CASSLTSGRWETQYF.

This chain joins TRBV6-1 and TRBJ1-5; 7 bases are shared with TRBD1. V lost 4 bases, J lost 5 bases, and 11 bases stayed unmatched. Germline loops: CDR1 MNHNS, CDR2 SASEGT. The CDR3 loop spans 16 amino acids. Here the CDR3 reads CASSALTGVGDQPQHF. DNA for the CDR3: TGTGCCAGCAGTGCCCTAACAGGGGTGGGGGATCAGCCCCAGCATTTT.

The chain links TRBV29-1 to TRBJ2-5; 14 bases match TRBD2. The CDR3 runs to 16 residues. V was clipped by 4 bases and J by 5 bases; unmatched bases: 9. Germline-derived CDR1 and CDR2 are SQVTM and ANQGSEA. Here the CDR3 DNA reads TGCAGCGTTGCCGGGACTAGCGGGAGAGATGGGGAGACCCAGTACTTC. Its translation: CSVAGTSGRDGETQYF.

V and J are TRBV21-1 and TRBJ1-3; whether TRBD1, the table's D call, matches the DNA was not checked. TRBV21-1 is a pseudogene. CDR3 size: 18 residues. The chain's CDR3 is CASSRGTGGTSSGNTIYF. CDR3 in DNA: TGTGCCAGCAGCAGAGGGACAGGGGGGACAAGCTCTGGAAACACCATATATTTT.

CDR3 DNA: TGCGCCAGCAGCTTGGACGGCGAGCAGTACTTC. This codes for CASSLDGEQYF. The chain employs TRBV5-1 and TRBJ2-7; no clear D. The CDR3 length is 11 residues. CDR1 and CDR2 (germline): SGHRS, YFSETQ. The V and J ends lost 0 bases and 6 bases respectively, with 4 bases between them.

This chain uses TRBV7-9 with TRBJ2-6; D is perhaps TRBD2 (5 bases). Deletions cut 4 bases from V and 0 bases from J, with 16 bases between. In germline, CDR1 is SEHNR, CDR2 FQNEAQ (reference sequence). The CDR3 runs 18 residues. The CDR3 protein is CASSSARGQVSGANVLTF. For the CDR3, the DNA is TGTGCCAGCAGCTCAGCCCGGGGTCAGGTCTCTGGGGCCAACGTCCTGACTTTC.

This chain joins TRBV2 and TRBJ1-2, with 9 bases lining up with TRBD1. Germline V gene data show CDR1 as SNHLY and CDR2 as FYNNEI. The CDR3 spans 13 residues. The J segment lost 7 bases and the V segment lost 7 bases, leaving 7 bases of the junction unmatched. CDR3 loop: CASISQGAVGYTF. For the CDR3, the DNA is TGTGCCAGCATCTCACAGGGGGCGGTTGGCTACACCTTC.

The rearrangement links TRBV7-2 to TRBJ2-5; D may be TRBD2 (5 bases). Trimming removed 9 bases at V and 7 bases at J, with 12 bases between. The CDR3 runs 11 residues. CDR1 SGHTA and CDR2 FQGNSA come from the germline V gene. CDR3 sequence (DNA): TGTGCCAGTACGCGCGGGTCGACCCAGTACTTC. It translates to CASTRGSTQYF.

V usage is TRBV30 and J usage is TRBJ2-1, with 10 bases that match TRBD2. The germline V gene has CDR1 GTSNPN and CDR2 SVGIG (reference sequence). J was trimmed by 2 bases and V by 3 bases; bases with no gene match: 4. This CDR3 has 15 amino acids. The CDR3, as DNA: TGTGCCTGGAGCCCTAGCGGGGGAACCTACAATGAGCAGTTCTTC. Its translation is CAWSPSGGTYNEQFF. The entire variable domain, with the rest obtained from reference TRBV30 and TRBJ2-1, is as follows: SQTIHQWPATLVQPVGSPLSLECTVEGTSNPNLYWYRQAAGRGLQLLFYSVGIGQISSEVPQNLSASRPQDRQFILSSKKLLLSDSGFYLCAWSPSGGTYNEQFFGPGTRLTVL.

The rearrangement uses TRBV28 and TRBJ2-7; 7 nucleotides align to TRBD1. V shed 3 bases, J shed 3 bases, and the junction held 5 bases outside the gene matches. The germline gives CDR1 MDHEN, CDR2 SYDVKM. The CDR3 covers 14 residues. The DNA of the CDR3 is TGTGCCAGCAGTTTGACAGGGATAAGCTACGAGCAGTACTTC. Residues: CASSLTGISYEQYF.

V is TRBV2 and J is TRBJ2-2, with TRBD2 matching 9 bases. Germline V gene sequence: CDR1 SNHLY, CDR2 FYNNEI. The CDR3 contains 15 residues. Trimming cost V 6 bases and J 4 bases; bases outside gene matches: 6. The DNA of the CDR3 is TGTGCCAGCAGCCCGGGACTAGCTTCCACCGGGGAGCTGTTTTTT. Its protein is CASSPGLASTGELFF.

CDR3 region: CSVRGGTEAFF. Written as DNA, the CDR3 is TGCAGTGTGCGCGGGGGGACTGAAGCTTTCTTT. The chain is built from TRBV20-1 and TRBJ1-1; maybe TRBD1 (5 bases). CDR1 is DFQATT and CDR2 is SNEGSKA in the germline V gene (reference sequence). Trimming left V 7 bases short and J 5 bases short, with 11 bases between. This CDR3 region has 11 residues.